The 12 T cell receptor beta chains reported below all come from one sample, sequenced in a study of neoadjuvant anti-PD-1 for oral cavity cancer. The protocol was immunoSEQ multiplex PCR, while the TCRdb copy is restricted to in-frame clones and leaves out a portion. Of 15,000 or so clones in the sample, 60% to 75% were seen once. The source material was PBMCs, sampled before nivolumab (anti-PD-1) treatment. Every receptor here comes from a person aged 35-79 years with oral cavity squamous cell carcinoma.

This clone was observed a few times. V is TRBV27 and J is TRBJ1-2, with 7 bases lining up with TRBD1. This CDR3 comprises 17 residues. Trimming cost V 0 bases and J 6 bases; bases outside gene matches: 13. Germline V gene sequence: CDR1 MNHEY, CDR2 SMNVEV (reference sequence). In DNA, the CDR3 is TGTGCCAGCAGTTTATCCGGAGTGGGGACAGCGGATAATGGCTACACCTTC. Amino acids: CASSLSGVGTADNGYTF.

This CDR3 is CASSLREPDYGYTF. Here the CDR3 DNA reads TGTGCCAGCAGCTTACGGGAGCCGGACTATGGCTACACCTTC. The chain is built from TRBV7-9 and TRBJ1-2, with D unresolved. V dropped 2 bases and J dropped 3 bases, with 10 bases sitting between them. Germline V gene sequence: CDR1 SEHNR, CDR2 FQNEAQ (reference sequence). The CDR3 loop spans 14 amino acids.

The chain combines TRBV5-1 with TRBJ2-6, with D possibly TRBD2 on 6 matching bases. The CDR3 consists of 17 residues. CDR1 is SGHRS and CDR2 is YFSETQ in the germline V gene. The V end was cut by 0 bases, the J end by 2 bases, with 12 bases between. The CDR3 here is CASSLAAPGAGANVLTF. In DNA, the CDR3 is TGCGCCAGCAGCTTGGCCGCCCCGGGGGCTGGGGCCAACGTCCTGACTTTC.

The rearrangement joins TRBV5-1 to TRBJ2-3; D uncertain. Germline V gene sequence: CDR1 SGHRS, CDR2 YFSETQ. The CDR3 contains 14 residues. V was pared by 4 bases and J by 0 bases, with 9 bases between. Here the CDR3 DNA reads TGCGCCAGCAGCCCAAGGTCTAGCACAGATACGCAGTATTTT. Protein sequence: CASSPRSSTDTQYF.

The CDR3 nucleotides are TGTGCCAGCAGCTTTAGGGTACAGGGATGGGATGGCTACACCTTC. Its protein product is CASSFRVQGWDGYTF. V is TRBV7-8 and J is TRBJ1-2; maybe TRBD1 (6 bases). This CDR3 is built from 15 residues. Germline CDR1 reads SGHVS; CDR2 reads FQNEAQ. V lost 3 bases, J lost 6 bases, and 17 bases lay in between.

The chain joins TRBV4-1 to TRBJ2-7; D unresolved. V lost 1 base, J lost 2 bases, and 6 bases lay in between. Per germline, CDR1 MGHRA and CDR2 YSYEKL. The CDR3 covers 13 residues. CDR3 nucleotide sequence: TGCGCCAGCAGCCAAGTGTCAGCCTACGAGCAGTACTTC. Encoded protein: CASSQVSAYEQYF.

This clone showed up just once. The V gene is TRBV30, the J gene TRBJ2-3; 9 nucleotides agree with TRBD2. The CDR3 extends over 13 amino acids. The ends lost 5 bases at V and 4 bases at J; junction bases unmatched: 4. Germline CDR1 and CDR2: GTSNPN and SVGIG (reference sequence). CDR3 protein: CAWAGGPPDTQYF. In DNA form, the CDR3 reads TGTGCCTGGGCGGGGGGGCCTCCAGATACGCAGTATTTT.

The chain couples TRBV28 to TRBJ1-2; TRBD1 matches at 8 bases. CDR3 size: 15 residues. Germline V gene sequence: CDR1 MDHEN, CDR2 SYDVKM. J was trimmed by 2 bases and V by 5 bases; bases with no gene match: 7. The DNA for the CDR3 is TGTGCCAGCAGTCCCGGACAGGGATTCAACTATGGCTACACCTTC. It translates to CASSPGQGFNYGYTF.

This CDR3 reads CASSGIRVSNQPQHF. The CDR3 DNA reads TGTGCCAGCAGCGGGATCAGGGTTTCAAATCAGCCCCAGCATTTT. The chain uses TRBV6-6 and TRBJ1-5; D perhaps matches TRBD1 (5 bases). The CDR3 spans 15 residues. Trimming shortened V by 6 bases and J by 4 bases, and 16 bases separated the two germline ends. Germline assignment: CDR1 MNHNY and CDR2 SVGAGI (reference sequence).

This chain connects TRBV4-1 to TRBJ2-3; 8 bases map to TRBD2. Per the germline V gene, CDR1 is MGHRA and CDR2 is YSYEKL. J gave up 0 bases and V 6 bases, and 11 bases lay outside the gene matches. The length of the CDR3 is 17 residues. The CDR3 DNA follows: TGCGCCAGCAGACAAAAAGAGCGGGGGACTAGCACAGATACGCAGTATTTT. Encoded protein: CASRQKERGTSTDTQYF.

The chain combines TRBV10-3 with TRBJ2-7; maybe TRBD2 (6 bases). The ends were cut back, 2 bases at V and 7 bases at J, with 6 bases in the middle. This CDR3 is built from 11 residues. The germline V gene has CDR1 ENHRY and CDR2 SYGVKD. The CDR3 coding sequence is TGTGCCATCAGTGAGGGGGGGGAGCAGTACTTC. It is translated as CAISEGGEQYF.

The chain couples TRBV6-1 to TRBJ1-1; 8 bases are a match to TRBD1. The CDR3 length is 17 residues. Trimming took 0 bases from V and 8 from J; bases not matched to a gene: 14. The germline V gene has CDR1 MNHNS and CDR2 SASEGT. CDR3 region: CASSEAPGLTGEGEAFF. CDR3 DNA: TGTGCCAGCAGTGAAGCGCCGGGATTGACAGGGGAAGGAGAAGCTTTCTTT.